This TCR beta chain was identified in a study of cytomegalovirus exposure and HLA in healthy donors. The CDR3 is made up of 14 amino acids. The germline V gene encodes CDR1 LNHDA and CDR2 SQIVND (reference sequence). Trimming cost V 4 bases and J 0 bases, with 10 bases left between them. About this clone itself: Its antigen is not identified.

Study-wide results and limits: It was reported that TCR beta sequences correctly inferred the HLA-A and HLA-B alleles for most subjects.

The PCR used 60 Vbeta and 13 Jbeta primers. The table came from immunoSEQ multiplex PCR; TCRdb's copy has only in-frame clones and leaves some out. The table lists some 180,000 clones, 84% of them singletons. This clonotype was obtained from a girl aged 2-10 years in good health and CMV-seropositive. The V and J genes are TRBV19 and TRBJ2-7; weak D call: TRBD1 (6 bases). Sequencing was done on a sample of PBMCs. The CDR3 region is CASSRDTRSYEQYF. CDR3 nucleotide sequence: TGTGCCAGTAGTAGGGACACCCGCTCCTACGAGCAGTACTTC.